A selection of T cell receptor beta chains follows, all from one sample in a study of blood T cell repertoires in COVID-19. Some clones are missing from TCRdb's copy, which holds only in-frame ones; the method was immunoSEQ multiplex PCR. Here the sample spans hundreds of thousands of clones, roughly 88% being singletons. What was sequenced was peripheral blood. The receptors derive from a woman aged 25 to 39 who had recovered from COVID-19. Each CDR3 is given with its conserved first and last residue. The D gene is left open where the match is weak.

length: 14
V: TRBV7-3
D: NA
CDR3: CASSLRGSYNEQFF

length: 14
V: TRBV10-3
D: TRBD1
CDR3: CAISERTGEGGYTF

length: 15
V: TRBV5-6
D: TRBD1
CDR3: CASSFRDRENTEAFF

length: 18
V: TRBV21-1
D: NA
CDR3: CASRGIPTGLYSNQPQHF

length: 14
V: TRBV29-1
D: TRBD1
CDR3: CSVSVQGAWNEQFF

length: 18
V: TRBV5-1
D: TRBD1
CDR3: CASSFILGGALGDNEQFF

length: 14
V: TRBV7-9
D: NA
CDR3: CASSPQQGNTEAFF

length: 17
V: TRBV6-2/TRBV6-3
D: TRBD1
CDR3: CASSSPQGGFGNQPQHF

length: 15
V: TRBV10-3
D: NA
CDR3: CAISEQVPEVYGYTF

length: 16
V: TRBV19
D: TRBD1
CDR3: CASSIGRGQYPDTQYF

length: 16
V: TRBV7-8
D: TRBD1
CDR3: CASSPGTGGWNTEAFF

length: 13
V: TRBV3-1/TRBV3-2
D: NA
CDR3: CASSQLSVAGYTF

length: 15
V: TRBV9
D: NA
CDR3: CASSVQAGSYNEQFF

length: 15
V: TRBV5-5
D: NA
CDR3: CASSSTTGSNQPQHF

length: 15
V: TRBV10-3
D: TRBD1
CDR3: CAISESLQGSSPLHF

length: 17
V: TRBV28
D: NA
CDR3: CASSTPGGQPRNYGYTF

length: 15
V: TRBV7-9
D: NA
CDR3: CASSLGFGQASPLHF

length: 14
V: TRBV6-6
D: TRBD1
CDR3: CASSYQQGISEQYF

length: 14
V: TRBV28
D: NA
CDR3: CASSAYRATYEQYF

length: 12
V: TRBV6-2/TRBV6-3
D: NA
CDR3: CASSFHRGPQHF

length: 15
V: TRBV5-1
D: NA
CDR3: CASSVTGYSGYGYTF

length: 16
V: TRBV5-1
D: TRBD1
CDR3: CASSLDRGSTEDGYTF

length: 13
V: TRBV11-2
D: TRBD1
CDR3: CASSRDRGSGYTF

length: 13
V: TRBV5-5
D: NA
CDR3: CASSLASSYEQYF

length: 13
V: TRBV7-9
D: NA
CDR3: CASSPPVVYEQYF

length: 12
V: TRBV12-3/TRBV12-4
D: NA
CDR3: CASSSGGETQYF

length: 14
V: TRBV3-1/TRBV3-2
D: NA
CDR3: CASSQGGVYYEQYF